The following is a TCR beta chain sequence with its context. Its cognate antigen is unknown. This CDR3 contains 16 residues. The V segment lost 3 bases and the J segment 2 bases; nucleotides outside the gene matches: 7. From germline, CDR1 is MNHEY and CDR2 SMNVEV (reference sequence). Sequencing used immunoSEQ multiplex PCR; TCRdb keeps in-frame clones, though not all of them. The table lists fewer than 90,000 clones, approximately 95% of them singletons, with over 1.5% in the top ten. Separate from the approximately 700-subject first cohort was the approximately 120-subject validation cohort, to which the donors belonged. The data originate from a study of cytomegalovirus exposure and HLA in healthy donors. Study-wide background: The approximately 120 validation repertoires, a later analysis reported, used the same platform as the roughly 610 first-cohort repertoires. The study's findings and limits: The CMV antigen specificity of a few CMV-associated chains was confirmed through in vitro analysis. Subsequent analysis found a tendency for first-cohort TCR clusters to co-occur within the 90 to 150 validation repertoires.

The V call is TRBV27, the J call TRBJ2-3; the match to TRBD2 covers 8 bases. Material for sequencing was PBMCs. The source of this sequence is a man between 18 and 29 years old in good health and CMV-seropositive. CDR3: CASSFGPAGATDTQYF. The CDR3 DNA sequence: TGTGCCAGCAGTTTCGGTCCAGCGGGAGCCACAGATACGCAGTATTTT.